The rows below give T cell receptor beta chains drawn from one sample of a study of OX40 agonist ivuxolimab in advanced cancers. Sequencing was performed with immunoSEQ multiplex PCR; in TCRdb, only in-frame clones are kept and a portion is missing. In the table there are 95,000 to 150,000 clones, roughly 95% of which are singletons. The source material was CD4+ or CD8+ T cells sorted from blood, sampled in a trial of the OX40 agonist ivuxolimab. The receptors come from an adult with an advanced solid tumor such as melanoma, head and neck, liver or kidney cancer. CDR3s include the opening cysteine and the closing phenylalanine or tryptophan. D genes are given only for firm matches. Expanded clones are given a class, and other clones once, few, many or no size at all.

d_gene	abundance	v_gene	j_gene	CDR3aa	CDR3nt
NA	once	TRBV9	TRBJ2-2	CASSVGGPPHVGELFF	TGTGCCAGCAGCGTAGGGGGCCCTCCTCATGTCGGGGAGCTGTTTTTT
TRBD2	NA	TRBV7-2	TRBJ2-3	CASSRSGDTQYF	TGTGCCAGCAGCCGTAGCGGGGATACGCAGTATTTT
TRBD1	NA	TRBV5-1	TRBJ1-1	CASSLPGTDYTEAFF	TGCGCCAGCAGCTTACCCGGGACAGACTACACTGAAGCTTTCTTT
TRBD2	NA	TRBV15	TRBJ2-5	CATSRASGGPTGTQYF	TGTGCCACCAGCAGAGCGAGCGGGGGCCCTACCGGGACCCAGTACTTC
NA	NA	TRBV19	TRBJ1-6	CASSALSSPLHF	TGTGCCAGTAGTGCCCTGTCTTCACCCCTCCACTTT
TRBD2	NA	TRBV7-2	TRBJ2-3	CASSFSGTTDTQYF	TGTGCCAGCAGCTTTAGCGGGACCACAGATACGCAGTATTTT
NA	once	TRBV28	TRBJ1-4	CASSSAGANEKLFF	TGTGCCAGCAGTTCCGCCGGAGCAAATGAAAAACTGTTTTTT
NA	NA	TRBV9	TRBJ1-2	CASSVEPAYGYTF	TGTGCCAGCAGCGTAGAACCGGCCTATGGCTACACCTTC
NA	few	TRBV29-1	TRBJ1-2	CSVGTGQGRGYTF	TGCAGCGTCGGAACCGGGCAGGGCAGGGGCTACACCTTC
TRBD2	NA	TRBV7-8	TRBJ2-2	CASSLATSANTGELFF	TGTGCCAGCAGCTTGGCTACTAGCGCGAACACCGGGGAGCTGTTTTTT
TRBD1	NA	TRBV25-1	TRBJ1-2	CASSEVGQGNGGYTF	TGTGCCAGCAGTGAGGTCGGACAGGGGAACGGGGGCTACACCTTC
TRBD1	NA	TRBV19	TRBJ2-3	CASSIGTGVTDTQYF	TGTGCCAGTAGTATTGGAACAGGGGTAACAGATACGCAGTATTTT
NA	NA	TRBV27	TRBJ2-7	CASRTPSAGVEQYF	TGTGCCAGCAGAACCCCCTCGGCAGGGGTCGAGCAGTACTTC
TRBD1	NA	TRBV28	TRBJ1-2	CASKTGGHGYTF	TGTGCCAGCAAGACAGGGGGACATGGCTACACCTTC
NA	NA	TRBV19	TRBJ1-5	CASSIASVNKPQHF	TGTGCCAGTAGTATTGCCAGCGTCAATAAACCCCAGCATTTT
TRBD1	NA	TRBV5-1	TRBJ2-3	CASSPGQGGGDTQYF	TGCGCCAGCAGCCCGGGACAGGGAGGCGGAGATACGCAGTATTTT
TRBD2	NA	TRBV18	TRBJ2-2	CASSPKLAGTGELFF	TGTGCCAGCTCACCGAAACTAGCGGGAACCGGGGAGCTGTTTTTT
NA	NA	TRBV18	TRBJ2-7	CASSPGYEQYF	TGTGCCAGCTCACCAGGTTACGAGCAGTACTTC
TRBD1	NA	TRBV11-2	TRBJ2-7	CASSKTGTGGYEQYF	TGTGCCAGCAGTAAAACTGGGACAGGGGGGTACGAGCAGTACTTC
NA	NA	TRBV6-6	TRBJ2-1	CASSRGYNEQFF	TGTGCCAGCAGTCGGGGCTACAATGAGCAGTTCTTC
TRBD2	NA	TRBV14	TRBJ2-3	CASSQEDARLAGVSIPSTDTQYF	TGTGCCAGCAGCCAAGAAGATGCCCGACTAGCGGGGGTGTCGATACCTAGCACAGATACGCAGTATTTT
TRBD2	NA	TRBV9	TRBJ2-1	CASSVTSGRGNEQFF	TGTGCCAGCAGCGTTACTAGCGGGAGAGGAAATGAGCAGTTCTTC
NA	NA	TRBV4-2	TRBJ2-7	CASSQEEVGGSYEQYF	TGTGCCAGCAGCCAAGAGGAGGTAGGGGGCTCCTACGAGCAGTACTTC
NA	NA	TRBV6-5	TRBJ1-6	CASSYGTRGYNSPLHF	TGTGCCAGCAGTTATGGGACAAGGGGATATAATTCACCCCTCCACTTT
NA	NA	TRBV7-2	TRBJ2-7	CASSLRVENYEQYF	TGTGCCAGCAGCTTAAGGGTAGAGAACTACGAGCAGTACTTC
NA	NA	TRBV28	TRBJ1-5	CASRGEGLDGNQPQHF	TGTGCCAGCAGAGGGGAGGGTTTGGATGGCAATCAGCCCCAGCATTTT
NA	NA	TRBV4-1	TRBJ1-5	CASSQAVNKGAKSNQPQHF	TGCGCCAGCAGCCAAGCGGTGAATAAGGGTGCTAAAAGCAATCAGCCCCAGCATTTT
NA	NA	TRBV7-3	TRBJ2-2	CASSLSQGNTGELFF	TGTGCCAGCAGCTTATCACAGGGTAACACCGGGGAGCTGTTTTTT
NA	NA	TRBV6-1	TRBJ2-2	CASSDGSWGGELFF	TGTGCCAGCAGTGACGGTAGTTGGGGCGGGGAGCTGTTTTTT
TRBD2	NA	TRBV7-2	TRBJ2-1	CASSARLAGGRDEQFF	TGTGCCAGCAGCGCCCGACTAGCGGGGGGGCGTGATGAGCAGTTCTTC
TRBD1	NA	TRBV6-1	TRBJ1-5	CASTGEGARPQHF	TGTGCCAGCACAGGTGAGGGGGCGAGGCCCCAGCATTTT
NA	NA	TRBV9	TRBJ1-1	CASSPRVSGGNTEAFF	TGTGCCAGCAGCCCCCGGGTTTCGGGGGGTAACACTGAAGCTTTCTTT
NA	NA	TRBV19	TRBJ1-2	CASTVLGGYGYTF	TGTGCCAGTACCGTATTAGGAGGCTATGGCTACACCTTC
NA	few	TRBV7-3	TRBJ1-5	CASSLGPNQPQHF	TGTGCCAGCAGCTTAGGCCCCAATCAGCCCCAGCATTTT
NA	NA	TRBV5-1	TRBJ2-3	CASRARADATDTQYF	TGCGCCAGCCGAGCCCGGGCTGACGCCACAGATACGCAGTATTTT
NA	NA	TRBV6-5	TRBJ2-2	CASSYSYRAETGELFF	TGTGCCAGCAGTTACTCGTACAGGGCCGAAACCGGGGAGCTGTTTTTT
TRBD1	NA	TRBV4-3	TRBJ2-5	CASSPRTGLNQETQYF	TGCGCCAGCAGCCCCCGGACAGGGTTGAATCAAGAGACCCAGTACTTC
TRBD1	few	TRBV5-1	TRBJ1-1	CASSLSGGLNTEAFF	TGCGCCAGCAGCTTGTCAGGGGGCCTGAACACTGAAGCTTTCTTT
TRBD1	NA	TRBV10-1	TRBJ1-6	CATLYSRDSLFDSPLHF	TGCGCCACACTATACTCCCGGGACAGTTTGTTTGACTCACCCCTCCACTTT